This T cell receptor (beta chain) was profiled in a study of control samples from healthy donors and cancer patients. V shed 7 bases and J shed 0 bases, with 13 bases lying between them. Germline V gene sequence: CDR1 MNHEY, CDR2 SVGAGI. The CDR3 is 15 residues long. This table comes from immunoSEQ multiplex PCR, and its TCRdb copy is limited to in-frame clones, with some not included. In the table there are about 98,000 clones, roughly 83% of which are singletons. The chain combines TRBV6-5 with TRBJ1-5, with D hard to call. Sequenced sample: blood. The receptor's source is a woman younger than 45 in good health. CDR3 DNA: TGTGCCAGCATTCCGACGGTAAATAGCAATCAGCCCCAGCATTTT. Translated: CASIPTVNSNQPQHF.